This TCR beta chain appears in the sequencing data of a study of blood T cell repertoires in COVID-19. About the research overall: COVID-19 samples, acute and convalescent, were from the United States, Italy and Spain. PBMCs, B-cell-depleted T cells, or T cells provided the cDNA or gDNA that made up the material.

The protocol was immunoSEQ multiplex PCR, while the TCRdb copy is restricted to in-frame clones and leaves out a portion. In the table there are about 180,000 clones, approximately 89% of which are singletons. The germline gives CDR1 SGHVS, CDR2 FNYEAQ. Trimming cost V 2 bases and J 0 bases, with 13 bases left between them. This CDR3 has 16 residues. This sequence was found in a woman aged 25 to 39 with acute or convalescent COVID-19. The rearrangement joins TRBV7-6 to TRBJ1-1, with D possibly matching TRBD1 (6 bases). Material: peripheral blood. CDR3 bases: TGTGCCAGCAGCTTAATGGCAGGGGACATGAACACTGAAGCTTTCTTT. This sequence encodes CASSLMAGDMNTEAFF. The full variable domain, completed using reference TRBV7-6 and TRBJ1-1, is GAGVSQSPRYKVTKRGQDVALRCDPISGHVSLYWYRQALGQGPEFLTYFNYEAQQDKSGLPNDRFSAERPEGSISTLTIQRTEQRDSAMYRCASSLMAGDMNTEAFFGQGTRLTVV.